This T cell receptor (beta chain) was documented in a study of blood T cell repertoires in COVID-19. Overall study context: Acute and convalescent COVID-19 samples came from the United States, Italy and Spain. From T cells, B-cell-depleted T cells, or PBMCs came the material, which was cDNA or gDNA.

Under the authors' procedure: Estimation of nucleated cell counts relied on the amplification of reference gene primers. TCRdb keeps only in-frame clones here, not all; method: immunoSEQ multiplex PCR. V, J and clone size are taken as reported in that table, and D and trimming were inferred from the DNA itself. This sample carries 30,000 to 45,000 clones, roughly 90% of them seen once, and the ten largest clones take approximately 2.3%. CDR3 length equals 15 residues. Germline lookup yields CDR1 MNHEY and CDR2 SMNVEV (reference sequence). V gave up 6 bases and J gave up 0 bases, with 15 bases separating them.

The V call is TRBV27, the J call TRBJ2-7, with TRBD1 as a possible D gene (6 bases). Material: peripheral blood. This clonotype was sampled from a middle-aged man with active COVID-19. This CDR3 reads CASSRAGGSSYEQYF. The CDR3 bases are TGTGCCAGCAGCCGCGCTGGGGGCAGCTCCTACGAGCAGTACTTC.